This T cell receptor beta chain was profiled in a study of blood T cell repertoires in COVID-19. Study-wide background: T cells, B-cell-depleted T cells, or PBMCs provided the cDNA or gDNA that served as material.

V lost 1 base and J 5 bases, leaving 10 bases between the germline ends. The germline CDR1 and CDR2 sequences are SGHRS and YFSETQ. This CDR3 has 14 residues. This clone was found once. In the study's own analysis: Amplification of reference gene primers was used by the study to estimate nucleated cell counts. TCRdb keeps only in-frame clones here, not all; method: immunoSEQ multiplex PCR. V, J and clone size are taken as reported in that table, and D and trimming were inferred from the DNA itself. The sample gives 380,000 or so clones, roughly 90% of which show up once; 0.9% to 1% is in the top ten. Participants, about 18 to 100 years old, spanned about two dozen US areas. Participants had their cohort set by participant-reported clinical history.

The sequenced material came from PBMCs or T cells enriched from blood (not recorded which). This clonotype was obtained from a woman in her 30s with acute COVID-19. J is TRBJ2-1 and V is TRBV5-1; D unclear. The CDR3 DNA sequence: TGCGCCAGCAGCTTGACAGTGATCAACAATGAGCAGTTCTTC. This codes for CASSLTVINNEQFF.